These 12 T cell receptor beta chains originate from one sample sequenced in a study of blood T cell repertoires in COVID-19. The repertoire was sequenced with immunoSEQ multiplex PCR; TCRdb's copy has only in-frame clones and lacks some. The sample shows about 490,000 clones, approximately 85% of them seen only once. Sequenced: peripheral blood. These receptors came from a human donor in a cohort sampled during active COVID-19.

The genes are TRBV19 and TRBJ2-1; 10 nucleotides match TRBD2. Per germline, CDR1 LNHDA and CDR2 SQIVND (reference sequence). Losses at the gene ends were 5 bases for V and 2 bases for J; bases not matched to a gene: 12. The CDR3 has 18 amino acids. In DNA form, the CDR3 reads TGTGCCAGTAGTTACCCAGGACTAGCGGAACCTCCCTACAATGAGCAGTTCTTC. Amino acid sequence: CASSYPGLAEPPYNEQFF.

The rearrangement links TRBV3-1 (or the pseudogene TRBV3-2) to TRBJ2-2; 10 nucleotides line up with TRBD2. Germline CDR1 reads LGHDT; CDR2 reads YNNKEL (reference sequence). Losses at the gene ends were 4 bases for V and 2 bases for J; bases not matched to a gene: 4. This CDR3 is built from 16 residues. For the CDR3, the DNA is TGTGCCAGCAGCCTCGGGACTAGCGCAAACACCGGGGAGCTGTTTTTT. It yields the protein CASSLGTSANTGELFF.

Concerning this clone itself: Other nucleotide sequences in the sample specify the same CDR3. This chain joins TRBV29-1 and TRBJ1-3, with unresolved D. V was clipped by 4 bases and J by 0 bases, with 7 bases between them. The germline CDR1 and CDR2 sequences are SQVTM and ANQGSEA. This CDR3 spans 13 amino acids. CDR3 DNA: TGCAGCGTTGTGTCAGGCTCTGGAAACACCATATATTTT. Protein: CSVVSGSGNTIYF.

J is TRBJ1-1 and V is TRBV5-1; D remains ambiguous. CDR1 SGHRS and CDR2 YFSETQ come from the germline V gene. V was trimmed by 1 base and J by 2 bases, leaving 6 bases between them. The CDR3 consists of 13 residues. The CDR3 here is CASSLTSNTEAFF. Written as DNA, the CDR3 is TGCGCCAGCAGCTTGACATCAAACACTGAAGCTTTCTTT.

The rearrangement uses TRBV9 and TRBJ2-1; D is undetermined. V lost 4 bases, J lost 6 bases, and 20 bases lay in between. This CDR3 is built from 16 residues. Germline CDR1 reads SGDLS; CDR2 reads YYNGEE. As DNA, the CDR3 is TGTGCCAGCAGCTCCGTGGGCCCCCCCCCTCTCAATGAGCAGTTCTTC. Its protein product is CASSSVGPPPLNEQFF.

This chain joins TRBV9 and TRBJ2-6; 9 bases align to TRBD1. V dropped 3 bases and J dropped 3; count of bases not matched to a gene: 10. The CDR3 totals 18 residues. Germline V gene sequence: CDR1 SGDLS, CDR2 YYNGEE. The CDR3 loop is CASSGSRDRDLGANVLTF. The CDR3 region has the DNA TGTGCCAGCAGCGGATCCCGGGACAGGGATCTTGGGGCCAACGTCCTGACTTTC.

The V gene is TRBV19, the J gene TRBJ2-7, with 7 nucleotides matching TRBD1. Germline assignment: CDR1 LNHDA and CDR2 SQIVND (reference sequence). The CDR3 is 13 residues long. The V segment lost 6 bases and the J segment 4 bases; nucleotides outside the gene matches: 6. DNA of the CDR3: TGTGCCAGTAGGTCCGGGACAGCATACGAGCAGTACTTC. Its protein is CASRSGTAYEQYF.

This chain links TRBV5-1 with TRBJ1-3; 8 bases are a match to TRBD1. The CDR3 runs to 17 residues. The trim removed 4 bases at V and 0 bases at J, leaving 9 bases unmatched. Germline V CDR1 and CDR2: SGHRS, YFSETQ. CDR3 loop: CASSPGTGLPSGNTIYF. CDR3 DNA: TGCGCCAGCAGCCCCGGGACAGGTCTCCCCTCTGGAAACACCATATATTTT.

This clone has only a few counts. The J gene is TRBJ2-2, the V gene TRBV5-4, with D possibly TRBD1 on 6 matching bases. The germline V gene encodes CDR1 SGHNT and CDR2 YYREEE (reference sequence). The V gene lost 0 bases and the J gene lost 6 bases, with 12 bases spanning the gap. This CDR3 is 15 amino acids long. CDR3 in DNA: TGTGCCAGCAGCTTGGACCCAGGGGATCCCGGGGAGCTGTTTTTT. This sequence encodes CASSLDPGDPGELFF.

Notes on this clone: Germline is not matched at one junction end, which may reflect a read error. The rearrangement links TRBV7-7 to TRBJ2-3, with D perhaps matching TRBD1 (6 bases). Germline CDR1 and CDR2: SSHAT and FNYEAQ (reference sequence). There are 14 residues in the CDR3. CDR3 in amino acids: CASSLDRNTDTQYF. CDR3 nucleotides: TGTGCTAGCAGCTTAGACAGGAACACAGATACGCAGTATTTT.

The rearrangement joins TRBV7-9 to TRBJ1-4; 9 bases line up with TRBD1. J gave up 8 bases and V 3 bases, and 7 bases lay outside the gene matches. The CDR3 has 15 residues. Germline V gene data show CDR1 as SEHNR and CDR2 as FQNEAQ (reference sequence). CDR3: CASSFTQGAREKLFF. CDR3 DNA: TGTGCCAGCAGCTTTACACAGGGGGCGAGAGAAAAACTGTTTTTT.

This clone appeared once. This chain links TRBV30 with TRBJ1-2; TRBD1 matches at 9 bases. The germline gives CDR1 GTSNPN, CDR2 SVGIG (reference sequence). V trimming: 3 bases; J trimming: 10 bases; junction bases outside the gene matches: 3. This CDR3 is 11 amino acids long. The CDR3 coding sequence is TGTGCCTGGAGAGACAGGGGGTCCTACACCTTC. This codes for CAWRDRGSYTF.